This T cell receptor (beta chain) was sequenced in a study of vaccination and CD4 T cells after COVID-19. With the Oncomine TCR Beta short-read assay, DNA from cultured CD4+ T cells was sequenced. TCRdb re-analysed the PCR reads in MiXCR, keeping a single row per CDR3 protein. The data hold around 19,000 distinct CDR3 sequences, with roughly 56% observed a single time. Documented treatment: approximately nine-day PBMC culture with coronavirus spike peptide pools or control peptides (ViraFEST assay). On this clonotype: The antigen remains unidentified.

Germline V lookup: CDR1 MNHNS, CDR2 SASEGT. With 3 bases removed from V and 8 bases from J, the gap between germline ends came to 11 bases. The CDR3 covers 14 residues. The J gene is TRBJ1-6, the V gene TRBV6-1; D gene ambiguous. This receptor was taken from a human donor who had recovered from COVID-19. The sample comprised CD4+ T cells from blood, cultured in vitro. The CDR3 bases are TGTGCCAGCAGTGACCGGAGCCTATATTCACCCCTCCACTTT. This codes for CASSDRSLYSPLHF.